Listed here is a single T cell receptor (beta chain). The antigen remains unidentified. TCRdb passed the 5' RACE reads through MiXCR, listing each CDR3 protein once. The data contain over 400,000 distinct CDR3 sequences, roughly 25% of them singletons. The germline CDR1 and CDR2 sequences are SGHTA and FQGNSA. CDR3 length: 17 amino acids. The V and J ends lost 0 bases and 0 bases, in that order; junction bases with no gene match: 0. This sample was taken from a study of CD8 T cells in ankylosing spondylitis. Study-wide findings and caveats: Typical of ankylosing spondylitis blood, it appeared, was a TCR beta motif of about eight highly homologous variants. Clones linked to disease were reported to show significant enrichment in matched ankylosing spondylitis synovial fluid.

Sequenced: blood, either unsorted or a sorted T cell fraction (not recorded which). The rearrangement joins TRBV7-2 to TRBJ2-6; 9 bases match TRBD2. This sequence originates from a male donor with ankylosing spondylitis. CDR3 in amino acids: CASSLASGSSGANVLTF. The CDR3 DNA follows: TGTGCCAGCAGCTTAGCTAGCGGGAGCTCTGGGGCCAACGTCCTGACTTTC.